The 18 T cell receptor beta chains below all came from one sample that was sequenced in a study of regulatory T cells in long-lasting Graves disease. Stated time point: newly diagnosed GD, antithyroid drugs for less than 3 months. With RNA extracted from PBMCs as input, the TCR library was made. Sequencing libraries for TCR beta were prepared with iRepertoire HTBI primers and Arm-PCR of CDR3 regions. TCRdb independently ran MiXCR on the multiplex PCR reads; one entry per CDR3 protein. The data show 450,000 to 600,000 distinct CDR3 sequences, about 17% seen once. These same records also appear under a second study, on T cells in Graves' hyperthyroidism and ophthalmopathy.

Source: peripheral blood mononuclear cells (PBMCs), taken at new diagnosis, from a patient treated with antithyroid drugs. These receptors were obtained from a man between 35 and 55 years old with Graves disease.

The genes are TRBV2 and TRBJ2-6, with D tentatively TRBD1 (6 bases). CDR3 length: 15 residues. CDR1 SNHLY and CDR2 FYNNEI come from the germline V gene. Trimming took off 6 bases at V and 1 base at J, with 10 bases between the two ends. CDR3 nucleotides: TGTGCCAGCAGGGACAGCCGGTCTGGGGCCAACGTCCTGACTTTC. Translated: CASRDSRSGANVLTF.

Ten or more counts support this clonotype. The chain couples TRBV5-1 to TRBJ2-2; D is ambiguous. Germline V CDR1 and CDR2: SGHRS, YFSETQ. The CDR3 is 13 residues long. Trimming left V 4 bases short and J 9 bases short, with 13 bases between. The DNA of the CDR3 is TGCGCCAGCAGCGCGGACGGTCTTAGGGAGCTGTTTTTT. This gives the protein CASSADGLRELFF.

This clonotype was found many times. The chain links TRBV3-1 to TRBJ2-7, with D perhaps matching TRBD2 (6 bases). The ends were cut back, 0 bases at V and 2 bases at J, with 11 bases in the middle. The V gene's germline CDR1 is LGHDT and CDR2 YNNKEL (reference sequence). The CDR3 loop spans 15 amino acids. The CDR3 bases are TGTGCCAGCAGCCAAGATCCCGGGGGAGCCTACGAGCAGTACTTC. This sequence encodes CASSQDPGGAYEQYF.

The genes are TRBV27 and TRBJ2-7; D tentatively fits TRBD1 or TRBD2 (5 bases each). The CDR3 totals 13 residues. CDR1 and CDR2 (germline): MNHEY, SMNVEV (reference sequence). V lost 8 bases to trimming and J lost 2 bases, with 13 bases between them. For the CDR3, the DNA is TGTGCCAGCGGGGACGGTAGAGCCTACGAGCAGTACTTC. This gives the protein CASGDGRAYEQYF.

Details on this clonotype: Its ends do not fully match the called genes, so a read error is possible. V usage is TRBV6-2 or TRBV6-3 and J usage is TRBJ2-1; 9 bases align to TRBD1. The length of the CDR3 is 13 residues. Germline assignment: CDR1 MNHEY and CDR2 SVGEGT. For the CDR3, the DNA is TGTGCCAGCAGTTACAGGACAGGGGATGAGCGGTTCTTC. Encoded protein: CASSYRTGDERFF.

The sample holds many counts of this clonotype. CDR3 sequence: CASSPGGVPYEQYF. CDR3 DNA sequence: TGTGCCAGCTCACCAGGGGGTGTTCCCTACGAGCAGTACTTC. This chain uses TRBV18 with TRBJ2-7; D may correspond to TRBD1 or TRBD2 (5 bases each). This CDR3 comprises 14 residues. With 2 bases removed from V and 2 bases from J, the gap between germline ends came to 10 bases. Germline V lookup: CDR1 KGHSH, CDR2 LQKENI.

This clonotype was found many times. The J gene is TRBJ2-1, the V gene TRBV3-1; no clear D. The germline V gene has CDR1 LGHDT and CDR2 YNNKEL (reference sequence). V dropped 0 bases and J dropped 6 bases, with 9 bases sitting between them. The CDR3 runs 14 residues. In DNA form, the CDR3 reads TGTGCCAGCAGCCAAGAATCCTGGGTCAATGAGCAGTTCTTC. This codes for CASSQESWVNEQFF.

Many counts were recorded for this clonotype. The rearrangement uses TRBV18 and TRBJ2-1; no firm D call. Trimming removed 2 bases from V and 7 bases from J, with 15 bases in between. Germline CDR1 reads KGHSH; CDR2 reads LQKENI. The CDR3 spans 15 residues. This CDR3 reads CASSPTPERRNEQFF. The CDR3 nucleotides are TGTGCCAGCTCACCAACCCCAGAGAGGCGAAATGAGCAGTTCTTC.

This clonotype was counted at least ten times. The rearrangement joins TRBV20-1 to TRBJ2-7, with D perhaps matching TRBD1 (5 bases). Germline CDR1 DFQATT, CDR2 SNEGSKA (reference sequence). This CDR3 spans 9 amino acids. CDR3 DNA: TGCAAGTCAGGGAAAGAGCAGTACTTC. Translation: CKSGKEQYF.

In its sample, this clonotype was seen a few times. V gene TRBV13 combines with J gene TRBJ2-7, with TRBD1 matching 7 bases. Germline trimming cut 5 bases from V and 3 bases from J; bases unmatched to any gene: 22. Germline assignment: CDR1 PRHDT and CDR2 FYEKMQ (reference sequence). The CDR3 totals 19 residues. For the CDR3, the DNA is TGTGCCAGCAGCATCCGGGACAGATTCCAGAGCTCAAGAAACTACGAGCAGTACTTC. Translated, it gives CASSIRDRFQSSRNYEQYF.

This clonotype was found many times. V is TRBV5-1 and J is TRBJ2-1; D is undetermined. This CDR3 has 15 residues. Germline CDR1 reads SGHRS; CDR2 reads YFSETQ. V lost 0 bases and J 0 bases, leaving 7 bases between the germline ends. The CDR3, as DNA: TGCGCCAGCAGCTTGGGAGATGTCTCCTACAATGAGCAGTTCTTC. It codes for CASSLGDVSYNEQFF.

This clonotype was counted many times. The chain has TRBV12-3 or TRBV12-4 and TRBJ2-7; 9 bases are shared with TRBD2. The CDR3 sequence is 15 residues long. Losses at the gene ends were 3 bases for V and 4 bases for J; bases not matched to a gene: 7. As DNA, the CDR3 is TGTGCCAGCAGTTTCAGGGTAGCGGGAGATTACGAGCAGTACTTC. Encoded protein: CASSFRVAGDYEQYF.

This chain joins TRBV10-3 and TRBJ2-3; D unclear. The V end was cut by 8 bases, the J end by 6 bases, with 9 bases between. Germline CDR1 is ENHRY and CDR2 is SYGVKD. This CDR3 is 11 amino acids long. As DNA, the CDR3 is TGTGCCATCTCGGTAGTGGATACGCAGTATTTT. Residues: CAISVVDTQYF.

This clonotype has more than one count but fewer than ten. A much larger clone is a single base away; this may be a read error. This sequence joins TRBV2 and TRBJ2-5; D is undetermined. The CDR3 extends over 14 amino acids. The germline V gene encodes CDR1 SNHLY and CDR2 FYNNEI. Trimming cost V 3 bases and J 9 bases, with 17 bases left between them. The CDR3 DNA reads as TGTGCCAGCAGTGATGACTCACCGATGCAGGCCCAGTACTTC. Protein sequence: CASSDDSPMQAQYF.

This clonotype occurred many times. The chain carries TRBV7-9 and TRBJ2-7, with a weak D call TRBD1 (7 bases). The CDR3 runs 13 residues. Trimming stripped 5 bases from V and 4 bases from J, with 12 bases between. The germline V gene has CDR1 SEHNR and CDR2 FQNEAQ (reference sequence). CDR3 in DNA: TGTGCCAGCAGCGGAGGGACAGCTTACGAGCAGTACTTC. It codes for CASSGGTAYEQYF.

This clonotype was counted only a few times. This chain joins TRBV9 and TRBJ2-7; possibly TRBD1 for D (6 bases). Germline V gene sequence: CDR1 SGDLS, CDR2 YYNGEE. The V end was cut by 0 bases, the J end by 1 base, with 14 bases between. The CDR3 consists of 16 residues. The CDR3 here is CASSVGHRATSYEQYF. The CDR3, as DNA: TGTGCCAGCAGCGTAGGGCACAGGGCCACATCCTACGAGCAGTACTTC.

Many counts were recorded for this clonotype. CDR3 sequence reads: CASSLDGRTSGRYEQYF. As DNA, the CDR3 is TGTGCCAGCAGCTTAGATGGACGGACTAGCGGGAGATACGAGCAGTACTTC. J is TRBJ2-7 and V is TRBV11-2, with 13 bases fitting TRBD2. From germline, CDR1 is SGHAT and CDR2 FQNNGV. The CDR3 is 17 amino acids. V dropped 0 bases and J dropped 4; count of bases not matched to a gene: 6.

In its sample, this clonotype was seen many times. This chain uses TRBV5-1 with TRBJ2-7, with D possibly matching TRBD1 (6 bases). Germline assignment: CDR1 SGHRS and CDR2 YFSETQ. CDR3 size: 14 residues. V was shortened by 4 bases and J by 13 bases, with 24 bases between the two germline ends. In DNA form, the CDR3 reads TGCGCCAGCAGCGCTACAGGGTCGGGCTCGAGCAGTTACTTC. Protein sequence: CASSATGSGSSSYF.